Listed below are T cell receptor beta chains from one sample, sequenced in a study of beta chain features in type 1 diabetes. Method: immunoSEQ multiplex PCR; TCRdb's copy keeps in-frame clones and lacks some. The sample lists around 130,000 clones, over 15% occurring once. Sequencing was carried out using central memory CD4+ T cells from blood. The receptors were gathered from a man between 25 and 39 years old with type 1 diabetes. The CDR3 runs from the conserved cysteine through the conserved F or W. A D gene is named only where the DNA matches it firmly. Not all rows give a size; the values are once, few, many and, for expanded clones, a class.

D | J | V | size | CDR3 | DNA
NA | TRBJ1-4 | TRBV7-2 | many | CASSPGDTTNEKLFF | TGTGCCAGCAGCCCAGGGGATACAACTAATGAAAAACTGTTTTTT
NA | TRBJ1-2 | TRBV27 | few | CASSYRDGLYGYTF | TGTGCCAGCAGTTACAGGGACGGCCTTTATGGCTACACCTTC
TRBD1 | TRBJ1-2 | TRBV29-1 | NA | CSVSLTGDGYTF | TGCAGCGTCTCCCTGACAGGGGATGGCTACACCTTC
TRBD2 | TRBJ2-5 | TRBV9 | NA | CASSASSGLAGPETQYF | TGTGCCAGCAGCGCGAGCTCGGGACTAGCGGGGCCAGAGACCCAGTACTTC
NA | TRBJ1-3 | TRBV6-1 | NA | CASSEARGSSGNTIYF | TGTGCCAGCAGTGAAGCTCGGGGAAGCTCTGGAAACACCATATATTTT
NA | TRBJ1-1 | TRBV13 | few | CASSLQMNTEAFF | TGTGCCAGCAGCCTTCAAATGAACACTGAAGCTTTCTTT
NA | TRBJ2-7 | TRBV18 | few | CASSAEGYPYEQYF | TGTGCCAGCTCGGCAGAGGGTTACCCCTACGAGCAGTACTTC
TRBD2 | TRBJ2-7 | TRBV18 | few | CASSPPLAGNSYEQYF | TGTGCCAGCTCACCACCTTTAGCGGGAAACTCCTACGAGCAGTACTTC
NA | TRBJ2-2 | TRBV11-2 | many | CASSSRGQNTGELFF | TGTGCCAGCAGCTCCAGGGGCCAGAACACCGGGGAGCTGTTTTTT
NA | TRBJ2-7 | TRBV6-5 | few | CASSPRGTAYEQYF | TGTGCCAGCAGCCCGCGCGGTACAGCCTACGAGCAGTACTTC
NA | TRBJ1-2 | TRBV4-1 | few | CASSQDLGGTEGIYGYTF | TGCGCCAGCAGCCAAGATCTTGGCGGGACTGAGGGTATCTATGGCTACACCTTC
NA | TRBJ2-6 | TRBV6-1 | NA | CAISDLGRRANVLTF | TGTGCCATCAGTGATTTGGGGCGTCGGGCCAACGTCCTGACTTTC
NA | TRBJ2-3 | TRBV9 | few | CASSSRIDQQGDTQYF | TGTGCCAGCAGCTCACGGATCGATCAGCAGGGGGATACGCAGTATTTT
NA | TRBJ2-3 | TRBV29-1 | NA | CSVERGRGTDTQYF | TGCAGCGTTGAAAGGGGCCGAGGCACAGATACGCAGTATTTT
NA | TRBJ1-1 | TRBV18 | NA | CASSPRTLRENTEAFF | TGTGCCAGCTCACCACGTACGCTCAGGGAGAACACTGAAGCTTTCTTT
NA | TRBJ1-1 | TRBV7-9 | NA | CASSPTGAVNTEAFF | TGTGCCAGCAGCCCAACGGGGGCCGTGAACACTGAAGCTTTCTTT
NA | TRBJ1-2 | TRBV7-2 | few | CASSPAMGAGNGYTF | TGTGCCAGCAGCCCTGCAATGGGGGCTGGGAATGGCTACACCTTC
TRBD1 | TRBJ2-1 | TRBV5-1 | NA | CASRRDRGTYNEQFF | TGCGCCAGCAGGCGAGACAGGGGAACCTACAATGAGCAGTTCTTC
TRBD2 | TRBJ2-3 | TRBV29-1 | few | CSVEGGGSTDTQYF | TGCAGCGTTGAAGGCGGGGGGAGCACAGATACGCAGTATTTT
NA | TRBJ2-1 | TRBV6-1 | few | CASSTRNEQFF | TGTGCCAGCAGTACCAGAAATGAGCAGTTCTTC
NA | TRBJ2-1 | TRBV19 | NA | CASSIRGGTNEQFF | TGTGCCAGTAGTATAAGAGGAGGTACCAATGAGCAGTTCTTC
TRBD1 | TRBJ1-1 | TRBV10-3 | few | CAISRTGETEAFF | TGTGCCATCAGCCGAACAGGGGAGACTGAAGCTTTCTTT
NA | TRBJ2-3 | TRBV7-2 | NA | CASSLGWTGGGDTQYF | TGTGCCAGCAGCTTAGGGTGGACTGGAGGTGGAGATACGCAGTATTTT
NA | TRBJ2-3 | TRBV28 | NA | CASSSTNTDTQYF | TGTGCCAGCAGTTCAACCAACACAGATACGCAGTATTTT
NA | TRBJ2-7 | TRBV13 | NA | CASSLGFQDISYEQYF | TGTGCCAGCAGCTTAGGTTTTCAGGATATTTCCTACGAGCAGTACTTC
NA | TRBJ2-5 | TRBV28 | NA | CASSFLEETQYF | TGTGCCAGCAGTTTTTTGGAGGAGACCCAGTACTTC
TRBD2 | TRBJ2-5 | TRBV15 | few | CATSLRGESGETQYF | TGTGCCACCAGCCTTCGGGGGGAATCGGGAGAGACCCAGTACTTC
NA | TRBJ1-6 | TRBV28 | few | CASKMDGDSPLHF | TGTGCCAGCAAAATGGACGGAGATTCACCCCTCCACTTT
TRBD1 | TRBJ2-7 | TRBV28 | few | CASSGAGDRTSYEQYF | TGTGCCAGCAGTGGTGCTGGGGACAGGACCTCCTACGAGCAGTACTTC
NA | TRBJ2-1 | TRBV5-5 | few | CASSLLTGGRGEQFF | TGTGCCAGCAGCCTCCTGACAGGCGGACGTGGTGAGCAGTTCTTC
NA | TRBJ2-7 | TRBV2 | many | CASSAGRSYEQYF | TGTGCCAGCAGTGCCGGACGGAGCTACGAGCAGTACTTC
NA | TRBJ1-2 | TRBV18 | NA | CASSPPGSYGYTF | TGTGCCAGCTCACCACCAGGATCCTATGGCTACACCTTC
NA | TRBJ1-5 | TRBV30 | NA | CAWSSGQPGDQPQHF | TGTGCCTGGAGCTCCGGACAGCCAGGGGATCAGCCCCAGCATTTT
NA | TRBJ1-6 | TRBV13 | few | CASSLGHGSYNSPLHF | TGTGCCAGCAGCTTAGGGCACGGCTCCTATAATTCACCCCTCCACTTT
NA | TRBJ2-1 | TRBV5-1 | few | CASSSSGNEQFF | TGCGCCAGCAGCTCTTCGGGGAATGAGCAGTTCTTC
NA | TRBJ1-2 | TRBV7-8 | few | CASSRTGANYGYTF | TGTGCCAGCAGCCGTACGGGCGCCAACTATGGCTACACCTTC
TRBD2 | TRBJ2-7 | TRBV20-1 | NA | CSASAGDEQYF | TGCAGTGCTAGTGCGGGAGACGAGCAGTACTTC
NA | TRBJ2-7 | TRBV19 | NA | CASSQYAASYEQYF | TGTGCCAGTAGTCAGTATGCGGCTTCCTACGAGCAGTACTTC
TRBD2 | TRBJ2-7 | TRBV7-2 | few | CASSLVGGTSSYEQYF | TGTGCCAGCAGCTTAGTAGGCGGGACTAGTTCCTACGAGCAGTACTTC
NA | TRBJ1-4 | TRBV6-5 | few | CASSAGQMKLFF | TGTGCCAGCAGTGCGGGACAAATGAAACTGTTTTTT
TRBD1 | TRBJ1-1 | TRBV7-3 | once | CASSLYRGNTEAFF | TGTGCCAGCAGCTTATACAGGGGGAACACTGAAGCTTTCTTT
NA | TRBJ2-1 | TRBV7-2 | few | CASSFETGDNEQFF | TGTGCCAGCAGCTTTGAGACAGGCGACAATGAGCAGTTCTTC
NA | TRBJ2-5 | TRBV5-1 | few | CASSLGTQETQYF | TGCGCCAGCAGCTTGGGCACTCAAGAGACCCAGTACTTC
NA | TRBJ2-5 | TRBV7-2 | NA | CASRLVGETQYF | TGTGCCAGCAGGTTGGTTGGCGAGACCCAGTACTTC
NA | TRBJ1-4 | TRBV10-3 | NA | CAISTGTREKLFF | TGTGCCATCAGTACCGGGACGCGAGAAAAACTGTTTTTT